By sample share, the clone carrying this T cell receptor (beta chain) is medium-sized (0.01 to 0.1%). The antigen is undetermined. PCR amplification relied on 60 Vbeta primers (plus 13 Jbeta primers). The assay was immunoSEQ multiplex PCR, and TCRdb's table has in-frame clones only and misses some. There are roughly 84,000 clones in the sample; around 80% occur only once, and roughly 13% lies in the top ten. This sample was included in a study of cytomegalovirus exposure and HLA in healthy donors. Findings and limits, study-wide: Many donors carried some public TCRs, although rarity characterized most TCR sequences. Later on, analysis showed that most CMV-associated TCR beta chains appeared to be HLA-restricted. Prior analysis indicated that the majority of TCR beta V segments exhibited productivity approximately 90% or approximately 30% of the time. In terms of immune exposure information, only CMV serostatus was available.

Source material: PBMCs. The TCR comes from a human donor in good health.

The CDR3 nucleotides are TGTGCCAGCATCCCACTGCAAACCGGGAGCTCCTACAATGAGCAGTTCTTC. Translated, it gives CASIPLQTGSSYNEQFF. The V and J genes are TRBV5-6 and TRBJ2-1; possibly TRBD2 for D (6 bases). V gave up 6 bases and J gave up 0 bases, with 19 bases separating them. This CDR3 has 17 residues. Germline V gene lookup returns CDR1 SGHDT and CDR2 YYEEEE.